This T cell receptor (beta chain) was found in a study of T cell changes during pregnancy in multiple sclerosis. The V and J ends lost 7 bases and 2 bases respectively, with 14 bases between them. CDR3 size: 14 residues. Germline V gene data show CDR1 as LNHDA and CDR2 as SQIVND (reference sequence). Using immunoSEQ multiplex PCR, the repertoire was profiled, and TCRdb retains in-frame clones only, with some absent. This table holds around 40,000 clones, 90% to 95% found once. The clonotype was recovered from a female donor with multiple sclerosis, enrolled in a pregnancy study. The sample in question was CD4+ T cells from peripheral blood mononuclear cells, obtained in the second trimester of pregnancy. The chain couples TRBV19 to TRBJ1-2; D unclear. CDR3 nucleotides: TGTGCCAGTATGTCGGCGGGCTCGAACTATGGCTACACCTTC. This codes for CASMSAGSNYGYTF.